These 14 T cell receptor beta chains share one sample of origin, sequenced in a study of cytomegalovirus exposure and HLA in healthy donors. The PCR had 60 Vbeta and 13 Jbeta primers. Sequenced by immunoSEQ multiplex PCR; TCRdb stores in-frame clones only, minus some. Of fewer than 250,000 clones listed, roughly 80% are singletons. Sequencing input: PBMCs. The receptors come from a woman aged 25-40 years in good health and CMV-seropositive.

The chain recombines TRBV4-3 with TRBJ2-2, with D maybe TRBD2 (5 bases). V lost 0 bases, J lost 6 bases, and 8 bases lay in between. Germline-derived CDR1 and CDR2 are LGHNA and YSLEER. This CDR3 has 14 residues. In DNA form, the CDR3 reads TGCGCCAGCAGCCAAGAACTAGTTGCCGGGGAGCTGTTTTTT. Translation gives CASSQELVAGELFF.

This chain uses TRBV5-1 with TRBJ2-2, with D possibly being TRBD2 (6 bases). This CDR3 region has 16 residues. Trimming stripped 0 bases from V and 4 bases from J, with 13 bases between. The V gene's germline CDR1 is SGHRS and CDR2 YFSETQ. CDR3 DNA: TGCGCCAGCAGCTTGGTCGCGGGACGGGGCACCGGGGAGCTGTTTTTT. This gives the protein CASSLVAGRGTGELFF.

This clone has just one count. This chain connects TRBV4-1 to TRBJ1-6, with TRBD1 as a possible D gene (5 bases). This CDR3 is built from 17 residues. Trimming removed 0 bases at V and 0 bases at J, with 9 bases between. CDR1 is MGHRA, CDR2 YSYEKL, per germline. CDR3 bases: TGCGCCAGCAGCCAAGATTGGGGCAGCTCCTATAATTCACCCCTCCACTTT. This sequence encodes CASSQDWGSSYNSPLHF.

V usage is TRBV5-6 and J usage is TRBJ2-1, with TRBD2 matching over 14 bases. V was clipped by 4 bases and J by 4 bases; unmatched bases: 4. CDR3 length: 16 amino acids. Germline-derived CDR1 and CDR2 are SGHDT and YYEEEE. CDR3 in amino acids: CASSLRTSGGYNEQFF. The CDR3 DNA follows: TGTGCCAGCAGCCTCCGGACTAGCGGGGGGTACAATGAGCAGTTCTTC.

The chain carries TRBV10-3 and TRBJ2-7, with TRBD2 matching 13 bases. The CDR3 spans 14 residues. V trimming: 6 bases; J trimming: 3 bases; junction bases outside the gene matches: 2. Per germline, CDR1 ENHRY and CDR2 SYGVKD. CDR3 amino acids: CAIRGTSGNYEQYF. In DNA, the CDR3 is TGTGCCATCAGAGGGACTAGCGGGAACTACGAGCAGTACTTC.

V is TRBV5-1 and J is TRBJ1-2, with 12 bases identical to TRBD1. V gave up 4 bases and J gave up 5 bases; unmatched junction bases: 18. This CDR3 contains 19 residues. CDR1 SGHRS and CDR2 YFSETQ come from the germline V gene. The DNA for the CDR3 is TGCGCCAGCAGCGCAACCGGGACAGGGGGCCTCGCCTTCCAGTATGGCTACACCTTC. Translated, it gives CASSATGTGGLAFQYGYTF.

The rearrangement uses TRBV7-8 and TRBJ1-3; tentatively, D is TRBD1 (5 bases). CDR1 and CDR2 (germline): SGHVS, FQNEAQ. Between the trimmed V and J ends, which lost 5 bases and 3 bases, there was a span of 14 bases. The CDR3 extends over 15 amino acids. DNA of the CDR3: TGTGCCAGCAGCCCCTTTTGGGGGGTTGGAAACACCATATATTTT. Residues: CASSPFWGVGNTIYF.

This clone was counted a single time. The chain has TRBV10-3 and TRBJ1-5; possible D gene TRBD1, 5 bases. The CDR3 loop spans 14 amino acids. Germline V lookup: CDR1 ENHRY, CDR2 SYGVKD. V was shortened by 4 bases and J by 2 bases, with 9 bases between the two germline ends. The CDR3 region has the DNA TGTGCCATCAGTGCGGACATTGGCAATCAGCCCCAGCATTTT. Translated: CAISADIGNQPQHF.

This chain connects TRBV7-2 to TRBJ1-1; TRBD1 might be the D (5 bases). Trimming pared 2 bases from V and 5 bases from J, leaving 15 bases between. Per the germline V gene, CDR1 is SGHTA and CDR2 is FQGNSA. CDR3 length equals 15 residues. CDR3 DNA: TGTGCCAGCAGCTTAACCCAGGCCAAGGGGACTGAAGCTTTCTTT. This gives the protein CASSLTQAKGTEAFF.

This sequence joins TRBV5-5 and TRBJ1-2; 7 nucleotides line up with TRBD1. Germline V lookup: CDR1 SGHKS, CDR2 YYEKEE (reference sequence). Trimming at V came to 1 base and at J to 3 bases, leaving 3 bases not matched to a gene. The CDR3 consists of 14 residues. CDR3 sequence reads: CASSLTGAYYGYTF. In DNA, the CDR3 is TGTGCCAGCAGCTTGACAGGGGCTTACTATGGCTACACCTTC.

The gene calls are TRBV2 and TRBJ2-3; 7 nucleotides agree with TRBD1. CDR1 and CDR2 from the germline V gene are SNHLY and FYNNEI. This CDR3 is built from 14 residues. J lost 3 bases, V lost 5 bases, and 5 bases had no gene match. CDR3 in amino acids: CASSLGQLTDTQYF. The CDR3 DNA follows: TGTGCCAGCAGTCTGGGACAGTTGACAGATACGCAGTATTTT. Using reference TRBV2 and TRBJ2-3 for the parts outside the CDR3, the full variable domain is EPEVTQTPSHQVTQMGQEVILRCVPISNHLYFYWYRQILGQKVEFLVSFYNNEISEKSEIFDDQFSVERPDGSNFTLKIRSTKLEDSAMYFCASSLGQLTDTQYFGPGTRLTVL.

The chain recombines TRBV7-9 with TRBJ2-1, with D possibly TRBD1 on 6 matching bases. This CDR3 comprises 16 residues. V was pared by 0 bases and J by 6 bases, with 15 bases between. Germline-derived CDR1 and CDR2 are SEHNR and FQNEAQ (reference sequence). CDR3 protein: CASSLATGVWGNEQFF. The CDR3 nucleotides are TGTGCCAGCAGCTTAGCGACAGGAGTCTGGGGCAATGAGCAGTTCTTC. Together with reference TRBV7-9 and TRBJ2-1, the CDR3 gives the full variable domain: DTGVSQNPRHKITKRGQNVTFRCDPISEHNRLYWYRQTLGQGPEFLTYFQNEAQLEKSRLLSDRFSAERPKGSFSTLEIQRTEQGDSAMYLCASSLATGVWGNEQFFGPGTRLTVL.

The V gene is TRBV5-6, the J gene TRBJ2-6; tentative D call: TRBD1 (6 bases). The CDR3 is 16 residues long. The V and J ends lost 4 bases and 0 bases respectively, with 11 bases between them. The germline CDR1 and CDR2 sequences are SGHDT and YYEEEE. The DNA of the CDR3 is TGTGCCAGCAGCCCCAACAGGGTCTCTGGGGCCAACGTCCTGACTTTC. It encodes CASSPNRVSGANVLTF.

The CDR3 nucleotides are TGTGCCAGCAGCTTAGCAGGACATAAAGCCTACGAGCAGTACTTC. It specifies CASSLAGHKAYEQYF. The J gene is TRBJ2-7, the V gene TRBV11-2; possible D gene TRBD1, 5 bases. Trimming stripped 1 base from V and 2 bases from J, with 12 bases between. CDR3 length equals 15 residues. Germline CDR1 SGHAT, CDR2 FQNNGV.